The subject of this entry is one TCR beta chain. The entry originates in a study of blood T cell repertoires in COVID-19. Study-level information: The study drew acute and convalescent COVID-19 samples from the United States, Italy and Spain.

V dropped 8 bases and J dropped 4 bases, with 17 bases sitting between them. Germline V lookup: CDR1 MDHEN, CDR2 SYDVKM. There are 14 residues in the CDR3. In the source study's methods: From reference gene primer amplification, estimates of nucleated cell counts were derived. Profiling relied on immunoSEQ multiplex PCR, and the TCRdb table lists in-frame clones only, not all of them. V and J calls and clone size come straight from that table; D and trimming were deduced from the DNA. The table lists some 70,000 clones, around 90% of them singletons. The receptor was derived from a middle-aged man with active COVID-19. The sample consisted of peripheral blood. The V call is TRBV28, the J call TRBJ1-2, with D possibly matching TRBD1 (6 bases). CDR3 in amino acids: CASSIRTVFYGYTF. DNA of the CDR3: TGTGCCAGCTCAATTCGGACAGTTTTCTATGGCTACACCTTC.